What follows are 13 T cell receptor beta chains derived from one specimen sequenced in a study of T-cell reconstitution after alpha-beta-depleted transplantation in children. Unique molecular identifiers were incorporated during preparation of the TCRbeta library. TCRdb re-derived calls from the PCR reads in MiXCR, one entry per CDR3 protein. Altogether about 980,000 distinct CDR3 sequences are present, about 26% being singletons, with the ten largest covering more than 25%. This specimen was PBMCs, mostly from graft donor cells, taken 360 days after TCRalphabeta/CD19-depleted stem cell transplant. These receptors were obtained from a boy in the first two years of life who had a stem cell transplant for SCID, so the T cells may come from the graft donor.

This rearrangement joins TRBV6-2 or TRBV6-3 to TRBJ2-2; perhaps TRBD2 as D (5 bases). The length of the CDR3 is 15 residues. V lost 5 bases, J lost 0 bases, and 10 bases lay in between. Germline values: CDR1 MNHEY, CDR2 SVGEGT. The CDR3 coding sequence is TGTGCCAGCAGTCCCGGGATCACGAACACCGGGGAGCTGTTTTTT. This sequence encodes CASSPGITNTGELFF.

The chain couples TRBV5-1 to TRBJ1-5; 9 bases align to TRBD1. This CDR3 is built from 15 residues. With 0 bases clipped from V and 7 bases from J, the junction kept 5 bases outside the gene matches. CDR1 SGHRS and CDR2 YFSETQ come from the germline V gene. Here the CDR3 reads CASSLDGTGLQPQHF. The CDR3 DNA is TGCGCCAGCAGCTTGGATGGGACAGGGTTACAGCCCCAGCATTTT.

This CDR3 reads CASSQTEGARVYNEQFF. The DNA of the CDR3 is TGCGCCAGCAGCCAGACCGAGGGGGCCCGTGTTTACAATGAGCAGTTCTTC. The chain joins TRBV4-3 to TRBJ2-1; 7 bases are shared with TRBD1. In germline, CDR1 is LGHNA, CDR2 YSLEER. With 3 bases clipped from V and 4 bases from J, the junction kept 12 bases outside the gene matches. The CDR3 is made up of 17 amino acids.

V usage is TRBV5-1 and J usage is TRBJ1-2; 8 nucleotides match TRBD1. Germline lookup yields CDR1 SGHRS and CDR2 YFSETQ. This CDR3 region has 16 residues. With 4 bases clipped from V and 4 bases from J, the junction kept 12 bases outside the gene matches. The CDR3 DNA is TGCGCCAGCAGCAGGAAGGGACAGGATTCTTCCTATGGCTACACCTTC. As protein: CASSRKGQDSSYGYTF.

The J gene is TRBJ1-2, the V gene TRBV18, with TRBD1 matching 7 bases. Germline lookup yields CDR1 KGHSH and CDR2 LQKENI. The V and J ends lost 6 bases and 6 bases, in that order; junction bases with no gene match: 7. This CDR3 region has 13 residues. CDR3 in DNA: TGTGCCAGCTCTCCGACAGGGAAGAATGGCTACACCTTC. Translating it yields CASSPTGKNGYTF.

This clonotype was seen a handful of times. This chain's CDR3 is CASSARQGDQPQHF. DNA of the CDR3: TGTGCCAGCAGCGCCCGACAGGGCGATCAGCCCCAGCATTTT. This chain connects TRBV9 to TRBJ1-5, with 7 bases identical to TRBD1. The germline CDR1 and CDR2 sequences are SGDLS and YYNGEE. The trim removed 3 bases at V and 5 bases at J, leaving 5 bases unmatched. CDR3 length: 14 amino acids.

There are a few counts of this clonotype. The gene calls are TRBV5-6 and TRBJ2-2, with no clear D. With 2 bases removed from V and 0 bases from J, the gap between germline ends came to 8 bases. This CDR3 spans 15 amino acids. The V gene's germline CDR1 is SGHDT and CDR2 YYEEEE. The chain's CDR3 is CASSFPTTNTGELFF. The CDR3 DNA sequence: TGTGCCAGCAGCTTTCCTACAACGAACACCGGGGAGCTGTTTTTT.

This clonotype has more than one count but fewer than ten. The rearrangement links TRBV12-3 or TRBV12-4 to TRBJ2-1; possibly TRBD2 for D (7 bases). V lost 3 bases and J lost 2, with 11 bases in between. The CDR3 is made up of 15 amino acids. The CDR3 spells CASSFSGTPYNEQFF. CDR3 DNA sequence: TGTGCCAGCAGTTTCAGCGGGACACCCTACAATGAGCAGTTCTTC.

This clonotype was detected a few times. The rearrangement links TRBV5-1 to TRBJ2-1, with 9 bases identical to TRBD1. The germline gives CDR1 SGHRS, CDR2 YFSETQ. With 6 bases clipped from V and 4 bases from J, the junction kept 2 bases outside the gene matches. This CDR3 region has 13 residues. The CDR3 spells CASTGTGYNEQFF. The CDR3 region has the DNA TGCGCCAGCACCGGGACAGGGTACAATGAGCAGTTCTTC.

V is TRBV4-3 and J is TRBJ2-7; 14 bases match TRBD2. Germline V gene lookup returns CDR1 LGHNA and CDR2 YSLEER. The CDR3 spans 17 residues. V lost 2 bases to trimming and J lost 3 bases; unmatched junction nucleotides: 6. The CDR3 region is CASSQRLAGGFHYEQYF. In nucleotides, the CDR3 is TGCGCCAGCAGCCAAAGACTAGCGGGGGGGTTCCACTACGAGCAGTACTTC.

The V gene is TRBV24-1, the J gene TRBJ1-1; the D gene is possibly TRBD1 (5 bases). The CDR3 extends over 14 amino acids. V shed 6 bases and J shed 2 bases, with 12 bases lying between them. Germline V gene data show CDR1 as KGHDR and CDR2 as SFDVKD. CDR3 DNA sequence: TGTGCCACCAGTTCGGGACCGCCAAACACTGAAGCTTTCTTT. Its protein product is CATSSGPPNTEAFF.

The gene calls are TRBV6-2 or TRBV6-3 and TRBJ2-3; D is unclear. Trimming took off 2 bases at V and 14 bases at J, with 11 bases between the two ends. The CDR3 covers 11 residues. CDR1 is MNHEY and CDR2 is SVGEGT in the germline V gene. This chain's CDR3 is CASSYGDEWYF. The CDR3, as DNA: TGTGCCAGCAGTTACGGCGACGAGTGGTATTTT.

The chain links TRBV12-3 or TRBV12-4 to TRBJ1-1; D possibly corresponds to TRBD1 (6 bases). The CDR3 sequence is 14 residues long. V was trimmed by 5 bases and J by 4 bases, leaving 14 bases between them. This CDR3 reads CASSPLIGGTEAFF. The CDR3 DNA sequence: TGTGCCAGCAGTCCCCTGATAGGGGGCACTGAAGCTTTCTTT.